This T cell receptor (beta chain) was profiled in a study of blood T cell repertoires in COVID-19. Study information: Sites across the United States, Italy and Spain contributed samples from acute and convalescent COVID-19. PBMCs, B-cell-depleted T cells, or T cells were the source of the cDNA or gDNA that made up the material.

Original data processing: Reference gene primer amplification in the assay estimated nucleated cell counts. The repertoire was sequenced with immunoSEQ multiplex PCR; TCRdb's copy has only in-frame clones and lacks some. V and J calls and clone size are as listed in that table; D and trimming were resolved from the DNA. The sample has 290,000 or so clones, approximately 86% seen once. This clonotype was sampled from a man in his 70s with acute or convalescent COVID-19. Sequenced sample: peripheral blood.

The CDR3 DNA follows: TGTGCCAGCAGTGAATATCCCCGTAGCGGGACCTACGAGCAGTACTTC. Translating it yields CASSEYPRSGTYEQYF. This chain uses TRBV25-1 with TRBJ2-7; 8 bases match TRBD2. The CDR3 spans 16 residues. J gave up 2 bases and V 0 bases, and 6 bases lay outside the gene matches. CDR1 is MGHDK and CDR2 is SYGVNS in the germline V gene.